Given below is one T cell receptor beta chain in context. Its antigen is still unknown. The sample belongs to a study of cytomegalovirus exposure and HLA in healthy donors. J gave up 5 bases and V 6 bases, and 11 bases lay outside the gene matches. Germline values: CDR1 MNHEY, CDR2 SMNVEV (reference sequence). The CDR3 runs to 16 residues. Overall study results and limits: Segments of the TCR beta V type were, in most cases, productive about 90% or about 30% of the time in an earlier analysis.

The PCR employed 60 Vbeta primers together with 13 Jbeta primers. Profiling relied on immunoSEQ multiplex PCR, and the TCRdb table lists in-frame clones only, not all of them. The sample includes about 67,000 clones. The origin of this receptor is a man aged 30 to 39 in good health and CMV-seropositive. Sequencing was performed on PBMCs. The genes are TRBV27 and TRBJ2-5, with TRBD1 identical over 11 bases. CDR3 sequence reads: CASSPTSGTGGETQYF. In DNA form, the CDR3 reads TGTGCCAGCAGCCCCACATCCGGGACAGGGGGGGAGACCCAGTACTTC.